This passage covers 10 T cell receptor beta chains from one sample sequenced in a study of blood T cell repertoires in COVID-19. Libraries were prepared by immunoSEQ multiplex PCR; TCRdb keeps only in-frame clonotypes and omits some of them. Altogether 200,000 to 300,000 clones are present, about 90% being singletons, with the ten largest covering around 0.85%. Material for sequencing was PBMCs or T cells enriched from blood (not recorded which). The receptor set was obtained from a man aged 50 or older who had been exposed to COVID-19.

The chain employs TRBV12-3 or TRBV12-4 and TRBJ1-5; D remains ambiguous. The length of the CDR3 is 13 residues. The ends were cut back, 1 base at V and 7 bases at J, with 8 bases in the middle. In nucleotides, the CDR3 is TGTGCCAGCAGTTTAGTTGAGAACCAGCCCCAGCATTTT. Translation: CASSLVENQPQHF.

The V gene is TRBV28, the J gene TRBJ1-5; D unresolved. Germline values: CDR1 MDHEN, CDR2 SYDVKM. The V and J ends lost 2 bases and 2 bases respectively, with 10 bases between them. The CDR3 contains 15 residues. As DNA, the CDR3 is TGTGCCAGCAGTTTACGGGGTTCTGGCAATCAGCCCCAGCATTTT. The encoded protein is CASSLRGSGNQPQHF.

The genes are TRBV15 and TRBJ2-5, with 7 bases matching TRBD1. Germline assignment: CDR1 LNHNV and CDR2 YYDKDF (reference sequence). CDR3 length: 12 residues. V shed 3 bases, J shed 13 bases, and the junction held 8 bases outside the gene matches. In DNA, the CDR3 is TGTGCCACCAGCAGGGGACAGAGCGCGCGGTACTTC. Its protein product is CATSRGQSARYF.

This chain joins TRBV18 and TRBJ1-6, with D hard to call. Germline loops: CDR1 KGHSH, CDR2 LQKENI. The V end was cut by 6 bases, the J end by 3 bases, with 3 bases between. The CDR3 consists of 12 residues. The CDR3 nucleotides read TGTGCCAGCTCCAGCTATAATTCACCCCTCCACTTT. This gives the protein CASSSYNSPLHF.

The chain links TRBV6-1 to TRBJ1-5, with D possibly being TRBD1 (5 bases). This CDR3 region has 14 residues. The germline CDR1 and CDR2 sequences are MNHNS and SASEGT. Trimming cost V 0 bases and J 11 bases, with 14 bases left between them. CDR3 amino acids: CASSEAYGGGSQHF. CDR3 nucleotides: TGTGCCAGCAGTGAAGCGTACGGGGGTGGGTCCCAGCATTTT.

This chain uses TRBV2 with TRBJ2-1, with TRBD1 as a possible D gene (5 bases). CDR3 size: 12 residues. The V and J ends lost 6 bases and 9 bases respectively, with 12 bases between them. Germline CDR1 SNHLY, CDR2 FYNNEI. The CDR3 DNA sequence: TGTGCCAGCAGGAAGGGGTCGGGTGAGCAGTTCTTC. Translating gives CASRKGSGEQFF.

The rearrangement joins TRBV5-1 to TRBJ2-5, with D tentatively TRBD2 (5 bases). V was shortened by 7 bases and J by 3 bases, with 13 bases between the two germline ends. The CDR3 consists of 13 residues. From germline, CDR1 is SGHRS and CDR2 YFSETQ. CDR3 in amino acids: CASAIEAEETQYF. In nucleotides, the CDR3 is TGCGCCAGCGCGATTGAAGCGGAAGAGACCCAGTACTTC.

The chain links TRBV7-9 to TRBJ2-5; D perhaps matches TRBD2 (6 bases). CDR1 SEHNR and CDR2 FQNEAQ come from the germline V gene (reference sequence). This CDR3 has 14 residues. Trimming removed 5 bases at V and 4 bases at J, with 14 bases between. The CDR3 nucleotides are TGTGCCAGCAGCCTAATACTAGCAGGAGAGACCCAGTACTTC. Its protein product is CASSLILAGETQYF.

V gene TRBV29-1 combines with J gene TRBJ2-5; tentative D call: TRBD1 (6 bases). Trimming pared 4 bases from V and 9 bases from J, leaving 15 bases between. The CDR3 is 12 residues long. The germline V gene encodes CDR1 SQVTM and CDR2 ANQGSEA. In DNA, the CDR3 is TGCAGCGTTGGGACAGCCCTTAAGGCCCAGTACTTC. It is translated as CSVGTALKAQYF.

The rearrangement links TRBV7-8 to TRBJ1-2, with D perhaps TRBD1 (6 bases). The CDR3 runs to 17 residues. Trimming removed 5 bases at V and 1 base at J, with 20 bases between. Germline V lookup: CDR1 SGHVS, CDR2 FQNEAQ. CDR3 sequence reads: CASSQLAGTRINYGYTF. DNA of the CDR3: TGTGCCAGCAGCCAACTCGCCGGGACAAGGATTAACTATGGCTACACCTTC.